The 3 T cell receptor beta chains below come from one sample, sequenced in a study of OX40 agonist ivuxolimab in advanced cancers. Sequencing used immunoSEQ multiplex PCR; TCRdb keeps in-frame clones, though not all of them. The data show about 45,000 clones, with about 88% seen just once and approximately 12% held by the top ten. The sample here was CD4+ or CD8+ T cells sorted from blood, taken in a trial of the OX40 agonist ivuxolimab. The receptors stem from an adult with an advanced solid tumor such as melanoma, head and neck, liver or kidney cancer.

The V call is TRBV2, the J call TRBJ2-6; the D gene is possibly TRBD1 (5 bases). V lost 5 bases and J lost 3, with 11 bases in between. In germline, CDR1 is SNHLY, CDR2 FYNNEI. The length of the CDR3 is 15 residues. The CDR3 spells CASSWTSLGANVLTF. The CDR3 DNA is TGTGCCAGCAGTTGGACATCCCTTGGGGCCAACGTCCTGACTTTC.

The chain uses TRBV5-1 and TRBJ1-5, with TRBD1 identical over 11 bases. The CDR3 has 18 amino acids. The germline V gene has CDR1 SGHRS and CDR2 YFSETQ. With 4 bases clipped from V and 0 bases from J, the junction kept 9 bases outside the gene matches. The CDR3 spells CASSPGTGGAYSNQPQHF. The CDR3 nucleotides read TGCGCCAGCAGCCCCGGGACAGGGGGGGCCTATAGCAATCAGCCCCAGCATTTT.

The gene calls are TRBV18 and TRBJ2-7, with 9 bases lining up with TRBD2. Germline V gene data show CDR1 as KGHSH and CDR2 as LQKENI. The CDR3 has 16 residues. V lost 0 bases and J lost 4; bases outside the gene matches: 7. As DNA, the CDR3 is TGTGCCAGCTCACCACCGGGGCGCGGGAGGGGGTACGAGCAGTACTTC. Its protein product is CASSPPGRGRGYEQYF.